This is a list of T cell receptor beta chains from one sample in a study of cytomegalovirus exposure and HLA in healthy donors. Repertoires were generated with immunoSEQ multiplex PCR, while TCRdb's copy carries only in-frame clones and drops some. This repertoire shows approximately 200,000 clones, 65% to 80% found once; its top ten account for approximately 4.6%. What was sequenced was PBMCs. All receptors derive from a man in his thirties or forties in good health and CMV-seropositive. CDR3s include the opening cysteine and the closing phenylalanine or tryptophan. The order of the fields is D gene, clone size, J gene, V gene, CDR3 DNA, CDR3 protein. A D gene is named only where the DNA matches it firmly. Part of the rows lack a size; the others show once, few, many or a class for expanded clones.

>TRBD2|once|TRBJ2-3|TRBV6-1
TGTGCCAACCGGGGGGGGGATACGCAGTATTTT
CANRGGDTQYF
>NA|once|TRBJ1-1|TRBV15
TGTGCCACCTCGCCGGGGACGCGGGGGAGGGTAGCTTTCTTT
CATSPGTRGRVAFF
>TRBD1|NA|TRBJ1-2|TRBV6-5
TGTGCCAGCACTGCAGCCGGGACAGGGCTGGAAGGCTACACCTTC
CASTAAGTGLEGYTF
>TRBD1|few|TRBJ1-5|TRBV28
TGTGCCAGCAGGTGGACAGGTTTAACTCCCAATCAGCCCCAGCATTTT
CASRWTGLTPNQPQHF
>TRBD2|once|TRBJ2-7|TRBV9
TGTGCCAGCAGCCCGAGACTAGCGGGGCAAGGAGAGCAGTACTTC
CASSPRLAGQGEQYF
>TRBD1|NA|TRBJ1-1|TRBV5-1
TGCGCCAGCAGCAGGGAAGGGACAGCCACTGAAGCTTTCTTT
CASSREGTATEAFF
>NA|NA|TRBJ1-5|TRBV5-4
TGTGCCAGCAGCTTGGGGGCAGGGTTGGGGCCCCAGCATTTT
CASSLGAGLGPQHF
>NA|many|TRBJ2-2|TRBV19
TGTGCCAGTAGTATAGCGGGAGTGGCCACCGGGGAGCTGTTTTTT
CASSIAGVATGELFF
>NA|NA|TRBJ1-6|TRBV27
TGTGCCAGCAGTTTAGCACAGGGTAATTCACCCCTCCACTTT
CASSLAQGNSPLHF
>TRBD2|NA|TRBJ2-1|TRBV29-1
TGCAGCGTTTCTAGCGGGGGTAGTAATGAGCAGTTCTTC
CSVSSGGSNEQFF
>NA|few|TRBJ1-2|TRBV6-5
TGTGCCAGCAGTTACGACAGTAACTATGGCTACACCTTC
CASSYDSNYGYTF
>TRBD1|NA|TRBJ1-1|TRBV5-4
TGTGCCAGCAGCCCTGGTCCCGGGACAGGCGAGAACACTGAAGCTTTCTTT
CASSPGPGTGENTEAFF
>NA|NA|TRBJ1-4|TRBV28
TGTGCCAGCAGTTTACTGGCAGGGATTAATGAAAAACTGTTTTTT
CASSLLAGINEKLFF
>NA|NA|TRBJ2-1|TRBV2
TGTGCCAGCAGTGAACCTATGCTAGAAACCGACAATGAGCAGTTCTTC
CASSEPMLETDNEQFF
>NA|once|TRBJ2-5|TRBV5-1
TGCGCCAGCAGCTCCGGGACTTACCAAGAGACCCAGTACTTC
CASSSGTYQETQYF
>TRBD1|NA|TRBJ1-6|TRBV2
TGTGCCACTACGGGACAGGGGGTTTCTTCACCCCTCCACTTT
CATTGQGVSSPLHF
>TRBD1|NA|TRBJ2-7|TRBV28
TGTGCCAGCAGTTTACGGCAGGGGGAGAGGTACGAGCAGTACTTC
CASSLRQGERYEQYF
>NA|NA|TRBJ2-5|TRBV11-2
TGTGCCAGCAGCGCATCGGGATTTAGAGAGACCCAGTACTTC
CASSASGFRETQYF
>TRBD2|NA|TRBJ2-1|TRBV5-4
TGTGCCAGCAGCCCCGGACTAGCCGGTTACAATGAGCAGTTCTTC
CASSPGLAGYNEQFF
>TRBD2|NA|TRBJ2-3|TRBV7-9
TGTGCCAGCAGCCCCGGGACTAGCGGCACAGATACGCAGTATTTT
CASSPGTSGTDTQYF
>TRBD1|NA|TRBJ2-7|TRBV7-2
TGTGCCAGCAGCTTGACAGGGCCCCGGTCCTCTTACGAGCAGTACTTC
CASSLTGPRSSYEQYF
>NA|NA|TRBJ1-2|TRBV9
TGTGCCAGCAAGAGGGGGTCCTCTGAGGGAGGCTACACCTTC
CASKRGSSEGGYTF
>TRBD2|NA|TRBJ2-1|TRBV14
TGTGCCAGCAGCCAAGACGGGACTAGCGGATACAATGAGCAGTTCTTC
CASSQDGTSGYNEQFF
>TRBD1|few|TRBJ2-7|TRBV19
TGTGCCAGTAGTATGACAGGGATCTACTACGAGCAGTACTTC
CASSMTGIYYEQYF
>NA|NA|TRBJ1-5|TRBV30
TGTGCCTGGGAGAAAAGGGGATTGGCTTGGCCCCAGCATTTT
CAWEKRGLAWPQHF
>NA|NA|TRBJ2-1|TRBV5-4
TGTGCCAGCAGCTTGGGCCAGAACTCCTACAATGAGCAGTTCTTC
CASSLGQNSYNEQFF
>TRBD1|NA|TRBJ2-1|TRBV7-9
TGTGCCAGCAGCCCCAAACTAAGCCACAGGGGGCAGAATGAGCAGTTCTTC
CASSPKLSHRGQNEQFF
>TRBD1|NA|TRBJ1-3|TRBV13
TGTGCCAGCAGCTCTCGAGGGACAGTCTATGGAAACACCATATATTTT
CASSSRGTVYGNTIYF
>TRBD1|NA|TRBJ1-4|TRBV5-6
TGTGCCAGCAGCTTGACAGGGGGCGAAAAACTGTTTTTT
CASSLTGGEKLFF
>NA|NA|TRBJ1-1|TRBV6-5
TGTGCCAGCAGTTACGGTCCGGGGTATGAAGCTTTCTTT
CASSYGPGYEAFF
>TRBD1|NA|TRBJ2-1|TRBV6-4
TGTGCCAGCAGTGCACAGGGGCCTTTATCTGAGCAGTTCTTC
CASSAQGPLSEQFF
>NA|few|TRBJ1-4|TRBV2
TGTGCCAGCAGTAGAGGGTCGGCTAATGAAAAACTGTTTTTT
CASSRGSANEKLFF
>NA|NA|TRBJ1-5|TRBV19
TGTGCCAGTAGCATGGGGGCCCAGCCCCAGCATTTT
CASSMGAQPQHF
>NA|NA|TRBJ2-3|TRBV28
TGTGCCAGCAGTACTCGCGGGCCGAAAGGAGATACGCAGTATTTT
CASSTRGPKGDTQYF
>NA|NA|TRBJ2-2|TRBV7-2
TGTGCCAGCAGCTCCCGGCAGGACGGGGAGCTGTTTTTT
CASSSRQDGELFF
>TRBD1|NA|TRBJ1-6|TRBV5-5
TGTGCCAGCAGCTTCAGGGGGGTAAATAATTCACCCCTCCACTTT
CASSFRGVNNSPLHF
>NA|NA|TRBJ2-3|TRBV30
TGTGCCTGGAGTGCCCCCGGGATTCGGCCAGATACGCAGTATTTT
CAWSAPGIRPDTQYF
>TRBD1|few|TRBJ2-7|TRBV28
TGTGCCAGCACCTCTGCCACCGGACAGGACTACGAGCAGTACTTC
CASTSATGQDYEQYF
>NA|few|TRBJ1-2|TRBV27
TGTGCCAGCAGTTTCGGGTTGCGGGCAGACAACTATGGCTACACCTTC
CASSFGLRADNYGYTF
>TRBD2|NA|TRBJ2-7|TRBV7-9
TGTGCCAGCAGTGTGACTAGCGGACAAGCGTACGAGCAGTACTTC
CASSVTSGQAYEQYF
>TRBD2|NA|TRBJ2-1|TRBV6-6
TGTGCCAGCAGTTACCAAGCGGGAGGGCCGTATGAGCAGTTCTTC
CASSYQAGGPYEQFF
>NA|NA|TRBJ1-1|TRBV25-1
TGTGCCAGCAGTGACCACAGGGTGGGAGACACTGAAGCTTTCTTT
CASSDHRVGDTEAFF
>NA|once|TRBJ2-2|TRBV6-6
TGTGCCAGCACTCGGCAGGGGAACACCGGGGAGCTGTTTTTT
CASTRQGNTGELFF
>NA|NA|TRBJ2-2|TRBV18
TGTGCCAGCTCACCGGCCCCGTTCGGGGAGCTGTTTTTT
CASSPAPFGELFF
>TRBD2|NA|TRBJ2-1|TRBV5-1
TGCGCCAGCAGCCGAGGACTAGCGGGAGCCAATGAGCAGTTCTTC
CASSRGLAGANEQFF
>TRBD2|NA|TRBJ2-3|TRBV12-5
TGTGCTAGTGGTTTAGGACTAGCGGGGACCGGAGATACGCAGTATTTT
CASGLGLAGTGDTQYF
>NA|NA|TRBJ2-1|TRBV15
TGTGCCACCAGCATCTCGTTCGGGTCCTCCTACAATGAGCAGTTCTTC
CATSISFGSSYNEQFF
>TRBD2|NA|TRBJ2-5|TRBV5-4
TGTGCCAGCAGCTGGGATTCCGGGACTATGGAGACCCAGTACTTC
CASSWDSGTMETQYF
>NA|few|TRBJ2-7|TRBV5-6
TGTGCCAGCAGCACACACTCAGGGTCTGTATGGCAGTACTTC
CASSTHSGSVWQYF
>TRBD1|once|TRBJ1-3|TRBV6-1
TGTGCCAGCATTGACAGGGGGCTTACTGGAAACACCATATATTTT
CASIDRGLTGNTIYF
>TRBD1|NA|TRBJ1-2|TRBV2
TGTGCCAGCACCATGGGACAGGGGGCGGCTAACTATGGCTACACCTTC
CASTMGQGAANYGYTF
>NA|NA|TRBJ1-1|TRBV6-5
TGTGCCAGCAGTCCCCTAAAAGGGGTTGGGACTGAAGCTTTCTTT
CASSPLKGVGTEAFF
>TRBD2|NA|TRBJ2-5|TRBV30
TGTGCCTGGAGTTGGGGGGGAGAGACCCAGTACTTC
CAWSWGGETQYF
>NA|NA|TRBJ2-3|TRBV27
TGTGCCAGCAGTTTTATCGGAGAGGCTAGCACAGATACGCAGTATTTT
CASSFIGEASTDTQYF
>TRBD2|NA|TRBJ2-5|TRBV9
TGTGCCAGCAGCGTCTGGTTAGCGGGGGCTCCCCCAGCCCAAGAGACCCAGTACTTC
CASSVWLAGAPPAQETQYF
>NA|NA|TRBJ2-4|TRBV13
TGTGCCAGCAGCACCATAGCGGAAAGGGTTCAGTACTTC
CASSTIAERVQYF
>TRBD1|NA|TRBJ1-1|TRBV6-5
TGTGCCAGCTACCCTACGGGGCAGGGGGAAACTGAAGCTTTCTTT
CASYPTGQGETEAFF